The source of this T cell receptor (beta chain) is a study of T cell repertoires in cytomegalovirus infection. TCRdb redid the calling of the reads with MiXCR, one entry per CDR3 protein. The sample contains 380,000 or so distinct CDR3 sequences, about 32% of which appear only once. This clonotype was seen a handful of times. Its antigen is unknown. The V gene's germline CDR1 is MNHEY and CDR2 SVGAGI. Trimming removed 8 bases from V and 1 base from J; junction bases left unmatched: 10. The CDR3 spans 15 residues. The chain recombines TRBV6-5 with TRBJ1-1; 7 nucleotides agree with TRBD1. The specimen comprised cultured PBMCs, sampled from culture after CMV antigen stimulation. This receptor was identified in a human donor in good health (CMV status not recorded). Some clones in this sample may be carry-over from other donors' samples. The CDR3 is CASRLWTGGNTEAFF. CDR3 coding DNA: TGTGCCAGCCGACTATGGACAGGAGGGAACACTGAAGCTTTCTTT.